Below, 22 T cell receptor beta chains from the same sample are listed, as sequenced in a study of T cells in Graves' hyperthyroidism and ophthalmopathy. Amplified TCR beta CDR3 regions derived from RNA transcripts. Carried out on the TCR CDR3, a first-round RT-PCR used the HTBI primer set. Using its own MiXCR run on the multiplex PCR reads, TCRdb lists one record per CDR3 protein. The profile shows about 360,000 distinct CDR3 sequences, roughly 13% of them singletons. Sequencing was performed on blood. These TCRs come from a man in his thirties or forties with Graves' hyperthyroidism that later progressed to Graves' ophthalmopathy.

Ten or more counts support this clonotype. The chain employs TRBV6-1 and TRBJ1-4; D not resolved. The germline V and J ends were trimmed by 3 bases and 4 bases, with 12 bases remaining between them. This CDR3 is built from 15 residues. Per the germline V gene, CDR1 is MNHNS and CDR2 is SASEGT. This chain's CDR3 is CASSDSTGSNEKLFF. The CDR3 bases are TGTGCCAGCAGTGACTCTACGGGTAGTAATGAAAAACTGTTTTTT.

This clonotype was seen repeatedly, ten times or more. The J gene is TRBJ1-5, the V gene TRBV5-1, with D maybe TRBD1 (6 bases). Trimming cost V 7 bases and J 3 bases, with 11 bases left between them. The CDR3 consists of 13 residues. Germline-derived CDR1 and CDR2 are SGHRS and YFSETQ. The CDR3 coding sequence is TGCGCCAGCCGTCGGGACACCAATCAGCCCCAGCATTTT. Its protein product is CASRRDTNQPQHF. The whole variable domain, remainder taken from reference TRBV5-1 and TRBJ1-5, is KAGVTQTPRYLIKTRGQQVTLSCSPISGHRSVSWYQQTPGQGLQFLFEYFSETQRNKGNFPGRFSGRQFSNSRSEMNVSTLELGDSALYLCASRRDTNQPQHFGDGTRLSIL.

This clonotype was observed many times. This chain connects TRBV20-1 to TRBJ1-5, with 11 positions matching TRBD1. Trimming took 0 bases from V and 4 from J; bases not matched to a gene: 5. This CDR3 contains 16 residues. CDR1 and CDR2 from the germline V gene are DFQATT and SNEGSKA (reference sequence). The CDR3 region has the DNA TGCAGTGCTAGAGAAGTCGGACAGGGGGCGAATCAGCCCCAGCATTTT. This gives the protein CSAREVGQGANQPQHF.

The table lists this clonotype with a few counts. The chain carries TRBV19 and TRBJ1-5; 8 bases are a match to TRBD1. CDR1 LNHDA and CDR2 SQIVND come from the germline V gene (reference sequence). This CDR3 region has 16 residues. V shed 3 bases, J shed 7 bases, and the junction held 11 bases outside the gene matches. The CDR3 DNA reads TGTGCCAGTAGTATCGGGATGGGACAGGACTCCCAGCCCCAGCATTTT. This translates into CASSIGMGQDSQPQHF.

This clonotype was counted ten times or more. The V gene is TRBV28, the J gene TRBJ1-5; 10 bases agree with TRBD1. The junction had 16 bases not matched to a gene; V was cut back by 5 bases and J by 0 bases. This CDR3 region has 20 residues. CDR1 and CDR2 (germline): MDHEN, SYDVKM. CDR3 amino acids: CASSRYNSGTGALSNQPQHF. In nucleotides, the CDR3 is TGTGCCAGCAGTCGGTATAATTCCGGGACAGGGGCCCTTAGCAATCAGCCCCAGCATTTT.

The J gene is TRBJ1-2, the V gene TRBV7-9, with D possibly TRBD1 on 6 matching bases. This CDR3 has 15 residues. Trimming pared 6 bases from V and 5 bases from J, leaving 19 bases between. Germline CDR1 is SEHNR and CDR2 is FQNEAQ (reference sequence). The DNA of the CDR3 is TGTGCCAGCAGGTTTGGGGCAGGGGATGGATATGGCTACACCTTC. It encodes CASRFGAGDGYGYTF.

In its sample, this clonotype was seen many times. The chain recombines TRBV10-3 with TRBJ2-3; D assignment may be TRBD1 or TRBD2 (5 bases each). Per the germline V gene, CDR1 is ENHRY and CDR2 is SYGVKD. V was pared by 7 bases and J by 5 bases, with 19 bases between. The CDR3 contains 15 residues. The CDR3 loop is CAITKDGARGDTQYF. CDR3 DNA sequence: TGTGCCATCACTAAGGACGGAGCGAGGGGAGATACGCAGTATTTT.

The chain links TRBV28 to TRBJ1-6, with D uncertain. The CDR3 loop spans 16 amino acids. The V and J ends lost 5 bases and 9 bases respectively, with 20 bases between them. CDR1 is MDHEN and CDR2 is SYDVKM in the germline V gene. The CDR3 nucleotides are TGTGCCAGCAGTCCCCCCGGCGTCGGTGCAATTTCACCCCTCCACTTT. This sequence encodes CASSPPGVGAISPLHF.

This clonotype was found many times. This rearrangement joins TRBV7-9 to TRBJ2-1; 11 bases agree with TRBD2. Germline CDR1 SEHNR, CDR2 FQNEAQ (reference sequence). With V trimmed by 6 bases and J by 1 base, 2 bases remained unmatched. This CDR3 has 15 amino acids. The CDR3 DNA reads TGTGCCAGCAGTAGCGGGGGGGCTTCCTACAATGAGCAGTTCTTC. This encodes CASSSGGASYNEQFF.

Comment on this clonotype: A much larger clone lies one base from this, so it may be a read error. The V and J genes are TRBV12-5 and TRBJ2-1, with 8 bases that match TRBD2. This CDR3 region has 14 residues. The germline V gene has CDR1 LGHNT and CDR2 FRNRAP. DNA for the CDR3: TGTGCTGGTGGTACTAGCGGTTATTACAATGAGCAGTTCTTC. Protein: CAGGTSGYYNEQFF.

This clonotype was observed a handful of times. The chain joins TRBV5-1 to TRBJ2-3, with 10 positions matching TRBD1. With V trimmed by 4 bases and J by 2 bases, 1 base remained unmatched. The CDR3 loop spans 14 amino acids. Germline V gene lookup returns CDR1 SGHRS and CDR2 YFSETQ. DNA for the CDR3: TGCGCCAGCAGCCGACAGGGGGCCACAGATACGCAGTATTTT. This encodes CASSRQGATDTQYF.

This clonotype was recorded a few times. The chain links TRBV29-1 to TRBJ1-1; a possible D gene is TRBD1 (5 bases). The CDR3 runs 14 residues. CDR1 SQVTM and CDR2 ANQGSEA come from the germline V gene. Trimming stripped 6 bases from V and 2 bases from J, with 16 bases between. The CDR3 nucleotides are TGCAGCGTGCAGGGTAGACTGGGAAACACTGAAGCTTTCTTT. Translating gives CSVQGRLGNTEAFF. The full variable domain, with the rest looked up from reference TRBV29-1 and TRBJ1-1, is SAVISQKPSRDICQRGTSLTIQCQVDSQVTMMFWYRQQPGQSLTLIATANQGSEATYESGFVIDKFPISRPNLTFSTLTVSNMSPEDSSIYLCSVQGRLGNTEAFFGQGTRLTVV.

Many counts were recorded for this clonotype. The rearrangement joins TRBV2 to TRBJ2-7, with 7 bases fitting TRBD1. The CDR3 contains 12 residues. CDR1 is SNHLY, CDR2 FYNNEI, per germline. V shed 8 bases and J 4 bases; nucleotides not matched to a gene: 5. The CDR3: CASATQGYEQYF. The CDR3 nucleotides are TGTGCCAGCGCCACACAGGGGTACGAGCAGTACTTC.

The chain is built from TRBV4-1 and TRBJ2-7; no firm D call. Germline values: CDR1 MGHRA, CDR2 YSYEKL. V was clipped by 4 bases and J by 1 base, with 14 bases between them. This CDR3 has 15 residues. CDR3 DNA sequence: TGCGCCAGCAGCCCCGGTCTAGTGGAATCCTACGAGCAGTACTTC. This codes for CASSPGLVESYEQYF.

The chain combines TRBV28 with TRBJ2-3, with D possibly matching TRBD1 (6 bases). The V gene lost 7 bases and the J gene lost 14 bases, with 16 bases spanning the gap. CDR3 length equals 11 residues. CDR1 and CDR2 from the germline V gene are MDHEN and SYDVKM. The CDR3 protein is CASTPGVRVYF. The CDR3 DNA reads as TGTGCCAGCACCCCAGGGGTCAGGGTGTATTTT.

This clonotype was found many times. The J gene is TRBJ2-1, the V gene TRBV20-1; possibly TRBD2 for D (6 bases). In germline, CDR1 is DFQATT, CDR2 SNEGSKA (reference sequence). The CDR3 totals 13 residues. Deletions cut 4 bases from V and 6 bases from J, with 13 bases between. As DNA, the CDR3 is TGCAGTGCTATGGGGGGACTGGGCAATGAGCAGTTCTTC. Residues: CSAMGGLGNEQFF.

This chain joins TRBV3-1 and TRBJ2-7, with a tentative D call TRBD1 (6 bases). The germline V gene encodes CDR1 LGHDT and CDR2 YNNKEL (reference sequence). The CDR3 has 14 residues. V was shortened by 4 bases and J by 6 bases, with 16 bases between the two germline ends. CDR3 sequence: CASSPWGPPGEQYF. The CDR3 DNA reads as TGTGCCAGCAGCCCCTGGGGGCCCCCTGGCGAGCAGTACTTC.

The chain couples TRBV12-5 to TRBJ2-3, with 9 bases lining up with TRBD2. The CDR3 is made up of 16 amino acids. Losses at the gene ends were 6 bases for V and 2 bases for J; bases not matched to a gene: 9. Germline assignment: CDR1 LGHNT and CDR2 FRNRAP. For the CDR3, the DNA is TGTGCTAGTGGGGTAAAGCGGGGGGCCCCCACAGATACGCAGTATTTT. Protein: CASGVKRGAPTDTQYF.

The table lists this clonotype with many counts. CDR3 loop: CASSDSPDRNTGELFF. CDR3 DNA: TGTGCCAGCAGCGATAGCCCAGACAGAAACACCGGGGAGCTGTTTTTT. The chain employs TRBV9 and TRBJ2-2; possible D gene TRBD1, 5 bases. The CDR3 is 16 amino acids. Germline CDR1 reads SGDLS; CDR2 reads YYNGEE. Between the trimmed V and J ends, which lost 3 bases and 2 bases, there was a span of 14 bases. The full variable domain, with the rest looked up from reference TRBV9 and TRBJ2-2, is DSGVTQTPKHLITATGQRVTLRCSPRSGDLSVYWYQQSLDQGLQFLIQYYNGEERAKGNILERFSAQQFPDLHSELNLSSLELGDSALYFCASSDSPDRNTGELFFGEGSRLTVL.

In its sample, this clonotype was seen many times. The rearrangement joins TRBV7-8 to TRBJ2-3, with 9 bases matching TRBD2. The germline V gene has CDR1 SGHVS and CDR2 FQNEAQ. With V trimmed by 4 bases and J by 1 base, 6 bases remained unmatched. This CDR3 is 16 amino acids long. The CDR3 is CASSSDRGGGTDTQYF. CDR3 sequence (DNA): TGTGCCAGCAGCTCCGACCGCGGGGGGGGCACAGATACGCAGTATTTT. Full variable domain (missing parts from reference TRBV7-8 and TRBJ2-3): GAGVSQSPRYKVAKRGQDVALRCDPISGHVSLFWYQQALGQGPEFLTYFQNEAQLDKSGLPSDRFFAERPEGSVSTLKIQRTQQEDSAVYLCASSSDRGGGTDTQYFGPGTRLTVL.

This clonotype was seen repeatedly, ten times or more. The rearrangement uses TRBV3-1 and TRBJ2-5; D is ambiguous. CDR3 length equals 12 residues. Looked up from germline, CDR1 is LGHDT and CDR2 is YNNKEL (reference sequence). V gave up 2 bases and J gave up 2 bases, with 3 bases separating them. The CDR3 sequence is CASSQLQETQYF. CDR3 bases: TGTGCCAGCAGCCAACTACAAGAGACCCAGTACTTC.

This clonotype was picked up many times. The rearrangement links TRBV7-8 to TRBJ2-1; 8 bases align to TRBD1. Germline CDR1 reads SGHVS; CDR2 reads FQNEAQ. V lost 5 bases to trimming and J lost 7 bases; unmatched junction nucleotides: 10. The CDR3 runs 15 residues. The CDR3 spells CASSPRTGKWNEQFF. For the CDR3, the DNA is TGTGCCAGCAGCCCCCGGACAGGGAAATGGAATGAGCAGTTCTTC.